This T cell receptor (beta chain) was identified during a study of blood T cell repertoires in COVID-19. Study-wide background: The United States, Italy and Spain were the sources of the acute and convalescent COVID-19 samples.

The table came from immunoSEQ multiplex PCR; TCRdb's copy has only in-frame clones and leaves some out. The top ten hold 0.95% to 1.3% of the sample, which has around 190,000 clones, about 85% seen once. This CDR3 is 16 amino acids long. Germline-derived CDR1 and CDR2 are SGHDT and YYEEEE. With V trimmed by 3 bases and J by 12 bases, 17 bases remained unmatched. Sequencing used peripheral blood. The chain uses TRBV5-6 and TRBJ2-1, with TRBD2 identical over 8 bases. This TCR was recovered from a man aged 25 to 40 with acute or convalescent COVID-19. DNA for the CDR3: TGTGCCAGCAGCTCGGGCGATTTAGCGGGATGGGGCCTGCAGTTCTTC. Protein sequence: CASSSGDLAGWGLQFF.